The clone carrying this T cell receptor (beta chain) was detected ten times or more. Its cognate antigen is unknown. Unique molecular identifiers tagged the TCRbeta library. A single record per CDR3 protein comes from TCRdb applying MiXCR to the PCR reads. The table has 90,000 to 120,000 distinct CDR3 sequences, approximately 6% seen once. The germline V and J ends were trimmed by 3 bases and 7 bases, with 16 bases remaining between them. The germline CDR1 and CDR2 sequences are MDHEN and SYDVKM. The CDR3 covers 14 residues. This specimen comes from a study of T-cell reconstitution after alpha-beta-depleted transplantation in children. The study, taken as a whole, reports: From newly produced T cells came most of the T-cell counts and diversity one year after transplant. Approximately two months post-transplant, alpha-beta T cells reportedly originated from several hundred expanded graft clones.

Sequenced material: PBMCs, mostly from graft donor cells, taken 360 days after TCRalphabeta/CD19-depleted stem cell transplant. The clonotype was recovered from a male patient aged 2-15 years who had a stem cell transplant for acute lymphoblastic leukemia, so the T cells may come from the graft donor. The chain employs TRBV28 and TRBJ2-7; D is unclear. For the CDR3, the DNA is TGTGCCAGCAGTTTCTTGGTCCTCCGGGTGGAGCAGTACTTC. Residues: CASSFLVLRVEQYF.